This T cell receptor beta chain emerged from a study of OX40 agonist ivuxolimab in advanced cancers. For this clone: Its antigen is unidentified.

Some clones are missing from TCRdb's copy, which holds only in-frame ones; the method was immunoSEQ multiplex PCR. This sample has tens of thousands of clones, with more than 85% found just once. General study points: On average, a greater number of expanded clones characterised CD8+ T cells relative to CD4+. Certain nonresponding patients likewise had low normalized T-cell clonal expansion.

This CDR3 has 13 amino acids. V shed 1 base and J shed 6 bases, with 8 bases lying between them. Germline loops: CDR1 SGHNT, CDR2 YYREEE (reference sequence). The input for sequencing was CD4+ or CD8+ T cells sorted from blood, taken in a trial of the OX40 agonist ivuxolimab. This TCR was sampled from an adult with an advanced solid tumor such as melanoma, head and neck, liver or kidney cancer. This rearrangement joins TRBV5-4 to TRBJ2-1; D not resolved. The CDR3 loop reads CASSLPQSNEQFF. The CDR3 nucleotides read TGTGCCAGCAGCTTGCCGCAGAGCAATGAGCAGTTCTTC.